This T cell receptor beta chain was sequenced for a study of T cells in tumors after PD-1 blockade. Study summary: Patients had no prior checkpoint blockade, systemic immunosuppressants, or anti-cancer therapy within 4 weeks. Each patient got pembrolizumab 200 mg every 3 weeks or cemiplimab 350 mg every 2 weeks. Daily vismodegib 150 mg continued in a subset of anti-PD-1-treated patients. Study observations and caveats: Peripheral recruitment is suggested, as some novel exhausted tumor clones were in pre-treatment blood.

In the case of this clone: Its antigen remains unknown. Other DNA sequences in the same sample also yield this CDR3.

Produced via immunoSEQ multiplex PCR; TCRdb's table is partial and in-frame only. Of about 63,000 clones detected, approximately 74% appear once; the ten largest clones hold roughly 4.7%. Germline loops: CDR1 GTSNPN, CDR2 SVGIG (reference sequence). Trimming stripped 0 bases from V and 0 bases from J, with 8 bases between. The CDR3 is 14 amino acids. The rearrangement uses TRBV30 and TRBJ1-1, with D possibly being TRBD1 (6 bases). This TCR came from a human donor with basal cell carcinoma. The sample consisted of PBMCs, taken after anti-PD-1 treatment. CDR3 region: CAWSVSGVNTEAFF. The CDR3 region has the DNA TGTGCCTGGAGTGTATCAGGGGTGAACACTGAAGCTTTCTTT.